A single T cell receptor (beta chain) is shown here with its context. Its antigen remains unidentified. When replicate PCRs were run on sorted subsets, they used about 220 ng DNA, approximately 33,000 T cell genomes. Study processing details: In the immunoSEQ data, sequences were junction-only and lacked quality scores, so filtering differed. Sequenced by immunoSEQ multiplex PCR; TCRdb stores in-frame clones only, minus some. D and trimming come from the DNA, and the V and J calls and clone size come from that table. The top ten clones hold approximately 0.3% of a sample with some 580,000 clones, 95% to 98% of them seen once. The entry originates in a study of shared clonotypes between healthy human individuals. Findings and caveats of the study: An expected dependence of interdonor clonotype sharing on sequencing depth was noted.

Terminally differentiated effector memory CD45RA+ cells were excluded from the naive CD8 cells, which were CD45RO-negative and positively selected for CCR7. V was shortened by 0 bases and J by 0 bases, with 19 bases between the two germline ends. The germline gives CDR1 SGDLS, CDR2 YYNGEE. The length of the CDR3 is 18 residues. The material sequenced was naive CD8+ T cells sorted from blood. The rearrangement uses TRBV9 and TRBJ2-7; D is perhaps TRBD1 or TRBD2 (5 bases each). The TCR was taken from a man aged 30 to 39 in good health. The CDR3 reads CASSVDPLRADISYEQYF. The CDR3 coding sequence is TGTGCCAGCAGCGTAGATCCCCTCCGAGCGGACATCTCCTACGAGCAGTACTTC.